This TCR beta chain stems from a study of tumor-infiltrating lymphocytes in primary liver carcinoma. General study points: Only about 8-25% of top clones showed up in all five tumor regions.

The CDR3 is 16 residues long. Germline V gives CDR1 SGHRS, CDR2 YFSETQ. Trimming left V 0 bases short and J 4 bases short, with 17 bases between. Researchers generated TCR beta cDNA from approximately 0.55 ug of total RNA, relying on a constant-region primer. Amplification in three nested multiplex PCR rounds with slightly modified ARM-PCR gave rise to TCR beta libraries. The two initial PCR rounds, about 9 cycles each, used TRBV1-TRBV30 forward and C-beta reverse primers. TCRdb independently ran MiXCR on the multiplex PCR reads; one entry per CDR3 protein. Among around 100,000 distinct CDR3 sequences listed, around 71% were seen once. Unsorted bulk tissue of about 20-31 mg yielded co-extracted RNA and DNA. In the case of this clonotype: Its cognate antigen is unknown. This may be a read error, as it is one base from a much larger clone.

Sequencing was done on a sample of liver tumor tissue from sampling region 2. The subset: tumor region T2, inferior pole. The chain couples TRBV5-1 to TRBJ2-7; D is unclear. The TCR was taken from a woman in her sixties with primary liver carcinoma and hepatitis B virus infection. The CDR3 nucleotides are TGCGCCAGCAGCTTGGACGGTACAGTGGGATTTTACGAGCAGTACTTC. Amino acids: CASSLDGTVGFYEQYF.